The 16 T cell receptor beta chains below come from one sample, sequenced in a study of Tregs in tolerant kidney transplant recipients. The table came from immunoSEQ multiplex PCR; TCRdb's copy has only in-frame clones and leaves some out. The table has roughly 66,000 clones, around 90% seen once; the top ten hold approximately 10%. Sequenced here: CD8+ T cells from blood, sampled before the transplant. The origin of the receptors is a human donor who received a combined kidney and bone marrow transplant.

This clone was seen a few times. The rearrangement joins TRBV30 to TRBJ1-4, with D unresolved. The CDR3 sequence is 15 residues long. Germline V gives CDR1 GTSNPN, CDR2 SVGIG (reference sequence). V dropped 0 bases and J dropped 7 bases, with 15 bases sitting between them. Here the CDR3 DNA reads TGTGCCTGGAGTGTCGACGCGTGGCGGGGTGAAAAACTGTTTTTT. Residues: CAWSVDAWRGEKLFF.

This chain links TRBV6-1 with TRBJ1-3, with D possibly TRBD1 on 6 matching bases. CDR1 and CDR2 from the germline V gene are MNHNS and SASEGT. The CDR3 length is 15 residues. The V gene lost 2 bases and the J gene lost 4 bases, with 12 bases spanning the gap. The CDR3 coding sequence is TGTGCCAGCAGTGAATACAGGGTGTACGGAAACACCATATATTTT. This gives the protein CASSEYRVYGNTIYF.

The CDR3 bases are TGTGCCAGCAGCTTAGGGACATGGGCCGTTACGAACACTGAAGCTTTCTTT. Encoded protein: CASSLGTWAVTNTEAFF. This chain connects TRBV7-9 to TRBJ1-1, with D perhaps TRBD1 (5 bases). Trimming cost V 1 base and J 1 base, with 16 bases left between them. This CDR3 is 17 amino acids long. The germline gives CDR1 SEHNR, CDR2 FQNEAQ (reference sequence).

The chain combines TRBV2 with TRBJ2-5; 7 nucleotides line up with TRBD1. Losses at the gene ends were 7 bases for V and 5 bases for J; bases not matched to a gene: 7. The CDR3 runs 13 residues. Germline CDR1 and CDR2: SNHLY and FYNNEI. The CDR3 region has the DNA TGTGCCAGCATACAGGGGCGTATGGAGACCCAGTACTTC. The encoded protein is CASIQGRMETQYF.

The V and J genes are TRBV11-3 and TRBJ2-7; TRBD1 agrees at 7 bases. The CDR3 is made up of 15 amino acids. Germline values: CDR1 SGHNT, CDR2 YENEEA. With V trimmed by 4 bases and J by 3 bases, 9 bases remained unmatched. CDR3 loop: CASSSRQGQGYEQYF. The CDR3, as DNA: TGTGCCAGCAGCTCCCGACAGGGACAAGGCTACGAGCAGTACTTC.

The rearrangement links TRBV18 to TRBJ2-7, with D tentatively TRBD2 (7 bases). There are 14 residues in the CDR3. V lost 2 bases, J lost 6 bases, and 14 bases lay in between. The germline CDR1 and CDR2 sequences are KGHSH and LQKENI. The CDR3 region is CASSPSGGGLEQYF. CDR3 sequence (DNA): TGTGCCAGCTCACCAAGTGGGGGGGGCCTCGAGCAGTACTTC. Supplemented by reference TRBV18 and TRBJ2-7, the full variable domain reads NAGVMQNPRHLVRRRGQEARLRCSPMKGHSHVYWYRQLPEEGLKFMVYLQKENIIDESGMPKERFSAEFPKEGPSILRIQQVVRGDSAAYFCASSPSGGGLEQYFGPGTRLTVT.

In DNA, the CDR3 is TGTGCCAGCACCTCAAGCGGGAGTAGCTTCGATGAGCAGTTCTTC. Residues: CASTSSGSSFDEQFF. The chain couples TRBV11-2 to TRBJ2-1; TRBD2 agrees at 8 bases. CDR3 length: 15 amino acids. The V gene's germline CDR1 is SGHAT and CDR2 FQNNGV. V shed 7 bases and J 8 bases; nucleotides not matched to a gene: 13.

V gene TRBV6-5 combines with J gene TRBJ2-7; D call uncertain. The CDR3 consists of 14 residues. Germline values: CDR1 MNHEY, CDR2 SVGAGI. The V gene lost 6 bases and the J gene lost 6 bases, with 18 bases spanning the gap. DNA for the CDR3: TGTGCCAGCAGGAACAACCTCATTCTTGTCGAGCAGTACTTC. Its translation is CASRNNLILVEQYF.

The chain combines TRBV9 with TRBJ2-7; 10 nucleotides align to TRBD1. CDR1 and CDR2 from the germline V gene are SGDLS and YYNGEE. Trimming at V came to 4 bases and at J to 2 bases, leaving 6 bases not matched to a gene. CDR3 size: 15 residues. CDR3 nucleotides: TGTGCCAGCAGCTTCCGGGACAGGGGAGCCTACGAGCAGTACTTC. Translation: CASSFRDRGAYEQYF.

The chain couples TRBV7-8 to TRBJ2-7, with unresolved D. The CDR3 is made up of 13 amino acids. Germline loops: CDR1 SGHVS, CDR2 FQNEAQ. Between the trimmed V and J ends, which lost 2 bases and 1 base, there was a span of 6 bases. The CDR3 DNA sequence: TGTGCCAGCAGCTTATTGGAGTCCTACGAGCAGTACTTC. This gives the protein CASSLLESYEQYF.

V is TRBV13 and J is TRBJ2-7; 9 nucleotides line up with TRBD1. The CDR3 runs 16 residues. Per the germline V gene, CDR1 is PRHDT and CDR2 is FYEKMQ (reference sequence). Germline trimming cut 2 bases from V and 2 bases from J; bases unmatched to any gene: 7. The DNA for the CDR3 is TGTGCCAGCAGCTTAAACTTGGGACAGGGACCCTACGAGCAGTACTTC. Residues: CASSLNLGQGPYEQYF.

The CDR3 DNA is TGTGCCAGCAGCTTAGGCCTAGGGACTAGGGAGACCCAGTACTTC. Protein: CASSLGLGTRETQYF. The rearrangement joins TRBV13 to TRBJ2-5; 8 bases are shared with TRBD2. Germline V gene sequence: CDR1 PRHDT, CDR2 FYEKMQ (reference sequence). The CDR3 length is 15 residues. The V segment lost 0 bases and the J segment 5 bases; nucleotides outside the gene matches: 5.

The chain combines TRBV9 with TRBJ1-1; 7 nucleotides align to TRBD1. This CDR3 is built from 16 residues. V shed 4 bases and J 5 bases; nucleotides not matched to a gene: 14. Germline lookup yields CDR1 SGDLS and CDR2 YYNGEE. In DNA, the CDR3 is TGTGCCAGCAGCACAAACCCCGACAGGGTAGGGACTGAAGCTTTCTTT. It specifies CASSTNPDRVGTEAFF.

The chain combines TRBV6-1 with TRBJ2-6, with unresolved D. The CDR3 runs to 15 residues. CDR1 and CDR2 from the germline V gene are MNHNS and SASEGT. Trimming removed 7 bases at V and 0 bases at J, with 10 bases between. The CDR3 bases are TGTGCCAGCACTAAGCAAAGCTCTGGGGCCAACGTCCTGACTTTC. Its protein product is CASTKQSSGANVLTF.

The chain combines TRBV7-3 with TRBJ2-7; no clear D gene. Germline CDR1 SGHTA, CDR2 FQGTGA. Trimming cost V 0 bases and J 2 bases, with 17 bases left between them. CDR3 length equals 17 residues. CDR3 protein: CASSLTAATSKTYEQYF. The CDR3 DNA reads as TGTGCCAGCAGCTTAACGGCGGCGACTTCGAAGACCTACGAGCAGTACTTC.

V and J are TRBV11-3 and TRBJ2-6; D gene unclear. This CDR3 comprises 14 residues. Per germline, CDR1 SGHNT and CDR2 YENEEA. V lost 5 bases and J 4 bases, leaving 9 bases between the germline ends. CDR3 DNA: TGTGCCAGCAGCCCCGGGTGGGGGGCCAACGTCCTGACTTTC. Translated, it gives CASSPGWGANVLTF.